The clone carrying this TCR beta chain was observed a handful of times. The CDR3 is made up of 15 amino acids. Trimming removed 4 bases at V and 4 bases at J, with 14 bases between. Germline values: CDR1 MDHEN, CDR2 SYDVKM. TCRdb passed the 5' RACE reads through MiXCR, listing each CDR3 protein once. Among approximately 35,000 distinct CDR3 sequences listed, roughly 11% were seen once. These data come from a study of CD8 T cells in ankylosing spondylitis. The sequence came from a male donor with ankylosing spondylitis. The material sequenced was synovial fluid, either unsorted or a sorted T cell fraction (not recorded which). The chain combines TRBV28 with TRBJ2-1; unclear D gene. This CDR3 is CASSWALSGYNEQFF. In nucleotides, the CDR3 is TGTGCCAGCAGTTGGGCGCTAAGTGGGTACAATGAGCAGTTCTTC. Supplemented by reference TRBV28 and TRBJ2-1, the full variable domain reads DVKVTQSSRYLVKRTGEKVFLECVQDMDHENMFWYRQDPGLGLRLIYFSYDVKMKEKGDIPEGYSVSREKKERFSLILESASTNQTSMYLCASSWALSGYNEQFFGPGTRLTVL.